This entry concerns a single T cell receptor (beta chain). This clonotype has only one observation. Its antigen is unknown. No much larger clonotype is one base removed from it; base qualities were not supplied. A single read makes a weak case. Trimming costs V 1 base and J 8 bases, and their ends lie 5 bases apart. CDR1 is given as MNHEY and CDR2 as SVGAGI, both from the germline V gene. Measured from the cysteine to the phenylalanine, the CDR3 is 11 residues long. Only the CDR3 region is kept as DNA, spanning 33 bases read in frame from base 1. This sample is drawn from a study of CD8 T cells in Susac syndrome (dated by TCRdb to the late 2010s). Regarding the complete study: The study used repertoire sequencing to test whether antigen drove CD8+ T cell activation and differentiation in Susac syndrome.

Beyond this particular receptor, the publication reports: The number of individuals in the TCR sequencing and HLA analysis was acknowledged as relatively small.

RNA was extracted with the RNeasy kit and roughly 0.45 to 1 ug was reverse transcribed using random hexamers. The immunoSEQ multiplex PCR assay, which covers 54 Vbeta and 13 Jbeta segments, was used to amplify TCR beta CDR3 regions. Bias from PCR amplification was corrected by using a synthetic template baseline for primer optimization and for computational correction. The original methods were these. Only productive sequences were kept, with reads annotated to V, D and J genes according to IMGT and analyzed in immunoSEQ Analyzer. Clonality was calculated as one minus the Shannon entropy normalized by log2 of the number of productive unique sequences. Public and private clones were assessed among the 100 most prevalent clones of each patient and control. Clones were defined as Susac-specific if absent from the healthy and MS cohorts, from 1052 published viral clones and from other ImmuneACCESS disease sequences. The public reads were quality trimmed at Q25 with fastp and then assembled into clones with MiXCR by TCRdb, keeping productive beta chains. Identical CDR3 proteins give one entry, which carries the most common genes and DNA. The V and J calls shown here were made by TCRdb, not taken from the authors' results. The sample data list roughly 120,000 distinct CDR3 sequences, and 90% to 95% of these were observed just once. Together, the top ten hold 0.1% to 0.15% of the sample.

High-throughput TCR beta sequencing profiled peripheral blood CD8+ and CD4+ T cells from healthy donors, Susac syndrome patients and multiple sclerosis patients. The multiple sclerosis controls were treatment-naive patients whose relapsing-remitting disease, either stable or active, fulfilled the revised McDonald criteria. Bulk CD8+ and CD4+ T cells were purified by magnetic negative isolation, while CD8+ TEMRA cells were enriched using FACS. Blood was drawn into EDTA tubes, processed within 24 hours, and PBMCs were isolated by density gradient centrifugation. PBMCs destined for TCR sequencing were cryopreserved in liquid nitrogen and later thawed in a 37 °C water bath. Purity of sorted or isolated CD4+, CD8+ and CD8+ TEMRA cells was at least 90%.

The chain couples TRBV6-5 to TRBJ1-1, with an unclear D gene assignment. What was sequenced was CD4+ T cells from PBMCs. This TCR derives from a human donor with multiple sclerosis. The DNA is TGTGCCAGCAGTTACTGGGGAGAAGCTTTCTTT. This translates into CASSYWGEAFF.